The 13 T cell receptor beta chains in this list originate from one sample, sequenced in a study of CD8 T cells in ankylosing spondylitis. Each CDR3 protein gets one entry after TCRdb re-called the 5' RACE reads with MiXCR. The repertoire has 250,000 or so distinct CDR3 sequences, over 8.5% of them found once; the top ten carry approximately 6.6%. Sequenced sample: blood, either unsorted or a sorted T cell fraction (not recorded which). All receptors derive from a male donor with ankylosing spondylitis or in good health (not recorded which).

This clonotype was picked up one time. This sequence joins TRBV3-1 and TRBJ2-1; D unclear. V was cut by 3 bases and J by 10 bases, with 13 bases left in between. There are 13 residues in the CDR3. Germline lookup yields CDR1 LGHDT and CDR2 YNNKEL (reference sequence). The CDR3 sequence: CASSHASGWEQFF. The DNA of the CDR3 is TGTGCCAGCAGCCACGCATCAGGATGGGAGCAGTTCTTC.

On this clonotype: A much bigger clone sits one base away, suggesting this may be a read error. V and J are TRBV3-1 and TRBJ2-1, with 7 bases that match TRBD1. The CDR3 runs 16 residues. Germline V gives CDR1 LGHDT, CDR2 YNNKEL (reference sequence). This CDR3 is CASSHHRDSSYNEQSF. CDR3 in DNA: TGTGCCAGCAGCCATCACCGGGACAGCTCCTACAATGAGCAGTCCTTC.

The sample holds many counts of this clonotype. This chain joins TRBV9 and TRBJ1-2; no reliable D call. This CDR3 region has 15 residues. The germline V gene encodes CDR1 SGDLS and CDR2 YYNGEE. V was cut by 0 bases and J by 4 bases, with 13 bases left in between. As DNA, the CDR3 is TGTGCCAGCAGCGTAGAGGACGGAGGCGCCTATGGCTACACCTTC. Translating gives CASSVEDGGAYGYTF.

This clonotype occurred many times. The chain joins TRBV20-1 to TRBJ1-5; D might be TRBD1 (5 bases). This CDR3 comprises 14 residues. Germline values: CDR1 DFQATT, CDR2 SNEGSKA (reference sequence). V was clipped by 8 bases and J by 6 bases, with 20 bases between them. The CDR3: CSPLGDGEVQPQHF. CDR3 DNA sequence: TGCAGTCCCCTGGGGGATGGGGAGGTTCAGCCCCAGCATTTT.

This clonotype was recorded at least ten times. The chain joins TRBV28 to TRBJ1-1; D is unresolved. The CDR3 runs 11 residues. V shed 7 bases and J shed 2 bases, with 5 bases lying between them. The germline V gene encodes CDR1 MDHEN and CDR2 SYDVKM. CDR3 DNA: TGTGCCAGCACGAAAAACACTGAAGCTTTCTTT. Its protein product is CASTKNTEAFF.

Many counts were recorded for this clonotype. This sequence joins TRBV5-1 and TRBJ1-2, with D possibly being TRBD1 (6 bases). The CDR3 contains 13 residues. CDR1 is SGHRS, CDR2 YFSETQ, per germline. The ends were cut back, 0 bases at V and 8 bases at J, with 11 bases in the middle. DNA for the CDR3: TGCGCCAGCAGCTTGGGACAGGATGGAGGCTACACCTTC. It is translated as CASSLGQDGGYTF.

Notes on this clonotype: Its ends do not fully match the called genes, so a read error is possible. The chain recombines TRBV20-1 with TRBJ2-2; 8 bases agree with TRBD2. The germline V gene encodes CDR1 DFQATT and CDR2 SNEGSKA (reference sequence). This CDR3 is 15 amino acids long. CDR3 sequence (DNA): TGCTGTGCTAGAGTTGTGCGGGGGGCTGGCGGGGAGCTGTTTTTT. Protein sequence: CCARVVRGAGGELFF.

This sequence joins TRBV18 and TRBJ2-3; 8 bases match TRBD2. The germline V gene encodes CDR1 KGHSH and CDR2 LQKENI. The V segment lost 3 bases and the J segment 7 bases; nucleotides outside the gene matches: 12. This CDR3 has 16 amino acids. The CDR3 DNA is TGTGCCAGCTCACCGAACGTGGGACTAGAGGTTCATACGCAGTATTTT. Protein product: CASSPNVGLEVHTQYF.

This clonotype appeared many times. This chain links TRBV5-5 with TRBJ2-5; no clear D. Germline lookup yields CDR1 SGHKS and CDR2 YYEKEE (reference sequence). The CDR3 contains 14 residues. Trimming cost V 1 base and J 3 bases, with 10 bases left between them. This chain's CDR3 is CASSLTGREETQYF. CDR3 DNA sequence: TGTGCCAGCAGCTTGACGGGCCGGGAAGAGACCCAGTACTTC.

The J gene is TRBJ2-5, the V gene TRBV7-2, with TRBD2 matching over 11 bases. From germline, CDR1 is SGHTA and CDR2 FQGNSA. The V segment lost 4 bases and the J segment 3 bases; nucleotides outside the gene matches: 4. CDR3 size: 15 residues. The CDR3 region is CASSYAGLAEETQYF. The CDR3 DNA sequence: TGTGCCAGCAGCTACGCGGGACTAGCGGAAGAGACCCAGTACTTC.

The rearrangement links TRBV20-1 to TRBJ2-7; 11 nucleotides line up with TRBD1. Germline V gives CDR1 DFQATT, CDR2 SNEGSKA (reference sequence). Losses at the gene ends were 6 bases for V and 4 bases for J; bases not matched to a gene: 17. This CDR3 contains 17 residues. The CDR3 DNA reads as TGCAGTGCCCCCCAGCGGGCGGGACAGGGGGATTTATACGAGCAGTACTTC. Translation: CSAPQRAGQGDLYEQYF.

This clonotype was counted a few times. This chain connects TRBV28 to TRBJ2-1; a possible D gene is TRBD2 (5 bases). The germline gives CDR1 MDHEN, CDR2 SYDVKM. The V and J ends lost 3 bases and 5 bases respectively, with 14 bases between them. The CDR3 contains 15 residues. DNA of the CDR3: TGTGCCAGCAGTTTCGCCGGGGATCTAGACAATGAGCAGTTCTTC. It encodes CASSFAGDLDNEQFF.

The sample holds many counts of this clonotype. The chain employs TRBV6-1 and TRBJ1-6, with unresolved D. V was shortened by 3 bases and J by 5 bases, with 14 bases between the two germline ends. The CDR3 sequence is 16 residues long. Germline V gives CDR1 MNHNS, CDR2 SASEGT. The chain's CDR3 is CASSDEHGDNNSPLHF. CDR3 sequence (DNA): TGTGCCAGCAGTGACGAACATGGGGATAATAATTCACCCCTCCACTTT.